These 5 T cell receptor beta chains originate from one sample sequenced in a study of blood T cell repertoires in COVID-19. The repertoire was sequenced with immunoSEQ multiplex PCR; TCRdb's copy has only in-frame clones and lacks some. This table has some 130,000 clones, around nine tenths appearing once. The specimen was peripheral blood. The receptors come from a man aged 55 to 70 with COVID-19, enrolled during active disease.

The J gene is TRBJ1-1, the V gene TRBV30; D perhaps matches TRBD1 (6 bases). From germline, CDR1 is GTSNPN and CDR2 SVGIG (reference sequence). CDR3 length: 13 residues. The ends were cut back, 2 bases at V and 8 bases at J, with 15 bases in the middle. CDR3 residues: CAWSQGLRAEAFF. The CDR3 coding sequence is TGTGCCTGGAGTCAGGGGTTGAGGGCCGAAGCTTTCTTT.

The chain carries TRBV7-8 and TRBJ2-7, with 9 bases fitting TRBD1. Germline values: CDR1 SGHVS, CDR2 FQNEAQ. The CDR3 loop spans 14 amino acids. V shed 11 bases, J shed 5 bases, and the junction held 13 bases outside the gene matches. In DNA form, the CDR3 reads TGTGCCTCGCTGCCGGGGACAGGGCACAACGAGCAGTACTTC. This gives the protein CASLPGTGHNEQYF.

The chain's CDR3 is CSAPSSGGPNYGYTF. In DNA, the CDR3 is TGCAGCGCCCCCTCCTCAGGGGGCCCCAACTATGGCTACACCTTC. This chain links TRBV29-1 with TRBJ1-2; TRBD1 aligns across 8 bases. J gave up 2 bases and V 7 bases, and 12 bases lay outside the gene matches. The CDR3 runs to 15 residues. CDR1 SQVTM and CDR2 ANQGSEA come from the germline V gene.

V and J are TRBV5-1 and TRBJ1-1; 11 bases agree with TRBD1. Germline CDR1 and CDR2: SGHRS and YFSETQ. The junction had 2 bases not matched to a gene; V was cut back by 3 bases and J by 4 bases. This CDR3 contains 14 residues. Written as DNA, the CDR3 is TGCGCCAGCAGCTGGGGGACAGGGGGCACTGAAGCTTTCTTT. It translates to CASSWGTGGTEAFF.

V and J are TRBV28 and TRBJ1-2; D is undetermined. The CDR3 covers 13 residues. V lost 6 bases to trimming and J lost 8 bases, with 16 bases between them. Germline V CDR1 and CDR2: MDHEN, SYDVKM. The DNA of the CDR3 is TGTGCCAGCAGCGAGCAAACAGCCCGCGGCTACACCTTC. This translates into CASSEQTARGYTF.